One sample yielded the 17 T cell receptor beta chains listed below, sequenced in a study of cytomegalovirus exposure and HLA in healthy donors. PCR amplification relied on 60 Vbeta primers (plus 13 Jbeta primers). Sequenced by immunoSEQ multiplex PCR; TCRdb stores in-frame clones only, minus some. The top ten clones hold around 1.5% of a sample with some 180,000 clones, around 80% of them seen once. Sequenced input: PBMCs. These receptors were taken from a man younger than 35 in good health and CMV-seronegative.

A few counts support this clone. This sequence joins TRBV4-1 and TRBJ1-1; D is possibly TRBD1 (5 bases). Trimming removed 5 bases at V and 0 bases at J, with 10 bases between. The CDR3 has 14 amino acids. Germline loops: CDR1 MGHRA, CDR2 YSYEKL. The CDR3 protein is CASSGGTMNTEAFF. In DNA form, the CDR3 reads TGCGCCAGCAGCGGGGGGACCATGAACACTGAAGCTTTCTTT.

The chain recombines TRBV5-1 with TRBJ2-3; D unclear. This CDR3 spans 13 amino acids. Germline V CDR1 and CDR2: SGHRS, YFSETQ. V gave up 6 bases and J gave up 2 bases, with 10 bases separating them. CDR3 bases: TGCGCCAGCAAGGCGGAAAACACAGATACGCAGTATTTT. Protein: CASKAENTDTQYF.

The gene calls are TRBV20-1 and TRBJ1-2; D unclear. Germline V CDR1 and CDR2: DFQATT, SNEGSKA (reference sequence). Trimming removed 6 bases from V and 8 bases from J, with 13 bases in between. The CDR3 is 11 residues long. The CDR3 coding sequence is TGCAGTGCGAACAAGAACGAAGGCTACACCTTC. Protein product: CSANKNEGYTF.

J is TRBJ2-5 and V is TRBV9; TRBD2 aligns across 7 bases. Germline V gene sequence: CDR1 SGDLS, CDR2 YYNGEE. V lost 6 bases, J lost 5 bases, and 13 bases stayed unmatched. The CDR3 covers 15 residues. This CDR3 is CASNGGGPQWETQYF. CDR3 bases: TGTGCCAGCAACGGCGGGGGTCCCCAGTGGGAGACCCAGTACTTC.

The CDR3 loop is CASSSQDREQYF. CDR3 coding DNA: TGTGCCAGCAGTTCCCAGGATCGCGAGCAGTACTTC. The chain joins TRBV6-5 to TRBJ2-7; D ambiguous. V lost 4 bases and J 6 bases, leaving 10 bases between the germline ends. The CDR3 length is 12 residues. Germline CDR1 MNHEY, CDR2 SVGAGI.

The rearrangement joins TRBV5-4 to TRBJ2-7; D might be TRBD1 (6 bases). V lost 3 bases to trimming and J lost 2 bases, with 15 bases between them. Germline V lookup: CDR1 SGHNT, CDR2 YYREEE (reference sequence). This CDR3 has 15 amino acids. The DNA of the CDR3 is TGTGCCAGCAGCTGGACTTCACAGGGTACCTACGAGCAGTACTTC. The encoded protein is CASSWTSQGTYEQYF.

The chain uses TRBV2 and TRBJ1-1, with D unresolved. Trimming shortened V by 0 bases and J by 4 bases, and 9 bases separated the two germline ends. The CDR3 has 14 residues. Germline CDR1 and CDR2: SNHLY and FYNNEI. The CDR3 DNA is TGTGCCAGCAGTGAAGCTTATGTGAGCACTGAAGCTTTCTTT. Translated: CASSEAYVSTEAFF. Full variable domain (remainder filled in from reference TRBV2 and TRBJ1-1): EPEVTQTPSHQVTQMGQEVILRCVPISNHLYFYWYRQILGQKVEFLVSFYNNEISEKSEIFDDQFSVERPDGSNFTLKIRSTKLEDSAMYFCASSEAYVSTEAFFGQGTRLTVV.

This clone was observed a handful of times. CDR3 bases: TGTGCCACCAGGAGTAGACAGCAAAACAATGAGCAGTTCTTC. Encoded protein: CATRSRQQNNEQFF. The chain uses TRBV2 and TRBJ2-1, with D maybe TRBD1 (5 bases). The V end was cut by 10 bases, the J end by 5 bases, with 18 bases between. The germline V gene encodes CDR1 SNHLY and CDR2 FYNNEI. The CDR3 runs to 14 residues.

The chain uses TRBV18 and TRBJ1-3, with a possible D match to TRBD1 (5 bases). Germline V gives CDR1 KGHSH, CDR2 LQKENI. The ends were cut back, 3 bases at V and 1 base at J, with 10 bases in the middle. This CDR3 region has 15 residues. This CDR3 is CASSPKAGSGNTIYF. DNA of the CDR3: TGTGCCAGCTCACCTAAGGCAGGGTCTGGAAACACCATATATTTT.

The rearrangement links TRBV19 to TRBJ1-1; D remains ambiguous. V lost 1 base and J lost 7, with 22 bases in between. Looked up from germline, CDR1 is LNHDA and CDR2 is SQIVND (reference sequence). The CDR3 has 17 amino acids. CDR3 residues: CASSIATRLSTPYEAFF. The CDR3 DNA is TGTGCCAGTAGTATAGCCACCCGTTTATCAACGCCCTATGAAGCTTTCTTT.

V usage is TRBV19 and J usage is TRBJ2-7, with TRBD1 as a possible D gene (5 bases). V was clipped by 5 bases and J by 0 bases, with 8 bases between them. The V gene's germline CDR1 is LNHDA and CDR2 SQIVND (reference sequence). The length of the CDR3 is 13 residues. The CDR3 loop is CASSVQASYEQYF. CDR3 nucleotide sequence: TGTGCCAGTAGTGTACAGGCCTCCTACGAGCAGTACTTC.

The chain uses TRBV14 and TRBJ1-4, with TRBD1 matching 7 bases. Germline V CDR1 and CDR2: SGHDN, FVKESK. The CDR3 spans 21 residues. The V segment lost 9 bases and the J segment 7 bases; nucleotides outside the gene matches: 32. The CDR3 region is CARSSTPKSGESTGRSEKLFF. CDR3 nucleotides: TGTGCCAGGTCCTCCACACCGAAAAGTGGGGAGTCGACAGGGCGGAGTGAAAAACTGTTTTTT.

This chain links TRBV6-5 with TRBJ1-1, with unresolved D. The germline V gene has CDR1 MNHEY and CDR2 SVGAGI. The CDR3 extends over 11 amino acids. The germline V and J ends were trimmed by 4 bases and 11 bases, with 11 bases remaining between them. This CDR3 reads CASSSSAVAFF. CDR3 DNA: TGTGCCAGCAGTTCTTCTGCGGTGGCTTTCTTT.

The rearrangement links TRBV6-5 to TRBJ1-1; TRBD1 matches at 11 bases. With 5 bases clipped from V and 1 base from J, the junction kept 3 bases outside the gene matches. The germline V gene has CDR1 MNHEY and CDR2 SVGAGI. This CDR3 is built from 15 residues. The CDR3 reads CASSPGTGGNTEAFF. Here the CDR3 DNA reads TGTGCCAGCAGTCCCGGGACAGGGGGGAACACTGAAGCTTTCTTT.

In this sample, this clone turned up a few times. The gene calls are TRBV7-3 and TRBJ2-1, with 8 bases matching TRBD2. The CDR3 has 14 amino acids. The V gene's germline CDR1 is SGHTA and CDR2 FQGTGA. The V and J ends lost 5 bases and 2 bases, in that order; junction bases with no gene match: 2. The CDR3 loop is CASSPGLAYNEQFF. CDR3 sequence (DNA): TGTGCCAGCAGCCCGGGACTAGCCTACAATGAGCAGTTCTTC. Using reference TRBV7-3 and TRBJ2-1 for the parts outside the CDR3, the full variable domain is GAGVSQTPSNKVTEKGKYVELRCDPISGHTALYWYRQSLGQGPEFLIYFQGTGAADDSGLPNDRFFAVRPEGSVSTLKIQRTERGDSAVYLCASSPGLAYNEQFFGPGTRLTVL.

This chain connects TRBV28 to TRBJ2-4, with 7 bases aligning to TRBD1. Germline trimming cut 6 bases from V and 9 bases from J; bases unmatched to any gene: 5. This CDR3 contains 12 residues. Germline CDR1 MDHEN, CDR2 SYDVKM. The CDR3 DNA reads TGTGCCAGCAGGGGTACAGGGGTCATTCAGTACTTC. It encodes CASRGTGVIQYF. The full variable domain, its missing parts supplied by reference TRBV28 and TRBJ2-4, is DVKVTQSSRYLVKRTGEKVFLECVQDMDHENMFWYRQDPGLGLRLIYFSYDVKMKEKGDIPEGYSVSREKKERFSLILESASTNQTSMYLCASRGTGVIQYFGAGTRLSVL.

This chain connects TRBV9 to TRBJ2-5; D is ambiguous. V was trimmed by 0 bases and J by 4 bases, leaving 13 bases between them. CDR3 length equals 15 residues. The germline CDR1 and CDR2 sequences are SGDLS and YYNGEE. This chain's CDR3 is CASSVAPTRGETQYF. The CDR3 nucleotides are TGTGCCAGCAGCGTAGCCCCTACCAGAGGAGAGACCCAGTACTTC.